These T cell receptor beta chains were read from a single sample in a study of OX40 agonist ivuxolimab in advanced cancers. The protocol was immunoSEQ multiplex PCR, while the TCRdb copy is restricted to in-frame clones and leaves out a portion. The sample comprises fewer than 40,000 clones, about 83% of which are singletons, and around 12% rests with the top ten. The sample here was CD4+ or CD8+ T cells sorted from blood, taken in a trial of the OX40 agonist ivuxolimab. These receptor sequences come from an adult with an advanced solid tumor such as melanoma, head and neck, liver or kidney cancer. The CDR3 runs from the conserved cysteine through the conserved F or W. Fields, in order: CDR3 protein, CDR3 DNA, clone size, J gene, D gene, V gene. A D gene is named only where the DNA matches it firmly. Some rows have no size entry. The others give once, few or many, or a class for an expanded clone.

CDR3aa: CASSPPVWDNEQFF
CDR3nt: TGTGCCAGCTCACCACCGGTCTGGGACAATGAGCAGTTCTTC
abundance: -
j_gene: TRBJ2-1
d_gene: -
v_gene: TRBV18

CDR3aa: CASSLDTATEAFF
CDR3nt: TGTGCCAGCAGCTTAGATACAGCCACTGAAGCTTTCTTT
abundance: -
j_gene: TRBJ1-1
d_gene: -
v_gene: TRBV7-9

CDR3aa: CAISERPGSGRAKGAKNIQYF
CDR3nt: TGTGCCATCAGTGAGCGACCGGGTAGCGGGAGGGCCAAGGGAGCCAAAAACATTCAGTACTTC
abundance: -
j_gene: TRBJ2-4
d_gene: TRBD2
v_gene: TRBV10-3

CDR3aa: CATRRGTGLTDTQYF
CDR3nt: TGTGCCACCAGACGCGGGACAGGACTCACAGATACGCAGTATTTT
abundance: -
j_gene: TRBJ2-3
d_gene: TRBD1
v_gene: TRBV11-2

CDR3aa: CASSPPAGSNEQYF
CDR3nt: TGTGCCAGCTCACCACCGGCGGGTTCTAACGAGCAGTACTTC
abundance: -
j_gene: TRBJ2-7
d_gene: -
v_gene: TRBV18

CDR3aa: CASSLYTGELFF
CDR3nt: TGTGCCAGTAGTCTTTACACCGGGGAGCTGTTTTTT
abundance: -
j_gene: TRBJ2-2
d_gene: -
v_gene: TRBV19

CDR3aa: CASRGRSYEQYF
CDR3nt: TGTGCCAGCAGAGGGAGGTCCTACGAGCAGTACTTC
abundance: -
j_gene: TRBJ2-7
d_gene: -
v_gene: TRBV6-1

CDR3aa: CASSFLDQPQHF
CDR3nt: TGTGCCAGCAGTTTCCTGGATCAGCCCCAGCATTTT
abundance: -
j_gene: TRBJ1-5
d_gene: -
v_gene: TRBV27

CDR3aa: CASSTRVYGYTF
CDR3nt: TGTGCCAGCAGTACGAGGGTCTATGGCTACACCTTC
abundance: -
j_gene: TRBJ1-2
d_gene: -
v_gene: TRBV28

CDR3aa: CASSLFGGASLGELFF
CDR3nt: TGCGCCAGCAGCTTGTTCGGGGGAGCGTCCCTCGGGGAGCTGTTTTTT
abundance: -
j_gene: TRBJ2-2
d_gene: -
v_gene: TRBV5-1

CDR3aa: CSAKRVETSTDTQYF
CDR3nt: TGCAGCGCCAAAAGAGTAGAGACTAGCACAGATACGCAGTATTTT
abundance: -
j_gene: TRBJ2-3
d_gene: -
v_gene: TRBV29-1

CDR3aa: CASSMTAKGGNTIYF
CDR3nt: TGTGCCAGCAGCATGACAGCGAAAGGAGGAAACACCATATATTTT
abundance: -
j_gene: TRBJ1-3
d_gene: -
v_gene: TRBV6-6

CDR3aa: CASRGLAGVLQYF
CDR3nt: TGTGCCAGCAGGGGACTAGCGGGAGTATTGCAGTATTTT
abundance: -
j_gene: TRBJ2-3
d_gene: TRBD2
v_gene: TRBV6-1

CDR3aa: CASSAGLSTEAFF
CDR3nt: TGTGCCAGCAGTGCAGGGTTGTCCACTGAAGCTTTCTTT
abundance: -
j_gene: TRBJ1-1
d_gene: -
v_gene: TRBV6-5

CDR3aa: CASSYNSLIEETQYF
CDR3nt: TGTGCCAGCAGTTACAATTCCCTGATTGAGGAGACCCAGTACTTC
abundance: -
j_gene: TRBJ2-5
d_gene: -
v_gene: TRBV6-5

CDR3aa: CASSFTGTPLYEQYF
CDR3nt: TGTGCCAGCAGCTTCACCGGGACTCCCCTTTACGAGCAGTACTTC
abundance: few
j_gene: TRBJ2-7
d_gene: -
v_gene: TRBV7-9

CDR3aa: CASSFRGYSYGYTF
CDR3nt: TGTGCCAGCAGTTTCAGGGGGTATAGCTATGGCTACACCTTC
abundance: -
j_gene: TRBJ1-2
d_gene: TRBD1
v_gene: TRBV28

CDR3aa: CASSLGLDGPNTEAFF
CDR3nt: TGTGCCAGCAGCTTAGGGCTGGACGGGCCGAACACTGAAGCTTTCTTT
abundance: -
j_gene: TRBJ1-1
d_gene: -
v_gene: TRBV7-9

CDR3aa: CASSLGEVFNQPQHF
CDR3nt: TGTGCCAGCAGCTTAGGGGAGGTTTTCAATCAGCCCCAGCATTTT
abundance: -
j_gene: TRBJ1-5
d_gene: -
v_gene: TRBV7-9

CDR3aa: CASNSVGPGWTQYF
CDR3nt: TGTGCCAGCAACTCTGTCGGGCCAGGGTGGACCCAGTACTTC
abundance: -
j_gene: TRBJ2-5
d_gene: -
v_gene: TRBV7-9

CDR3aa: CSTRSEGGGQETQYF
CDR3nt: TGCAGCACCAGGTCAGAGGGAGGGGGCCAAGAGACCCAGTACTTC
abundance: -
j_gene: TRBJ2-5
d_gene: -
v_gene: TRBV29-1

CDR3aa: CASSLGSVGTDTQYF
CDR3nt: TGCGCCAGCAGCTTGGGATCAGTAGGAACAGATACGCAGTATTTT
abundance: -
j_gene: TRBJ2-3
d_gene: -
v_gene: TRBV5-1

CDR3aa: CASSLSGTGGETQYF
CDR3nt: TGTGCCAGCAGCCTATCCGGGACAGGGGGAGAGACCCAGTACTTC
abundance: -
j_gene: TRBJ2-5
d_gene: TRBD1
v_gene: TRBV11-3

CDR3aa: CASRRERGSTDTQYF
CDR3nt: TGTGCCAGCAGGAGGGAGCGGGGCAGCACAGATACGCAGTATTTT
abundance: once
j_gene: TRBJ2-3
d_gene: TRBD2
v_gene: TRBV7-2